The entry below gives a single TCR beta chain sequence along with its context. The clone's antigen remains unknown. Base qualities are not provided; no much larger clone lies one nucleotide away. This specimen's treatment or condition label, per the study, means: live attenuated yellow fever vaccine strain. PBMCs were isolated from peripheral blood using a standard Ficoll-Paque protocol. Dynabeads CD4 and CD8 positive selection kits were used to isolate the CD4 and CD8 T-cell fractions. RNA was extracted with TriZol from bulk PBMCs, CD4 and CD8 fractions, and dextramer-positive and dextramer-negative fractions. This specimen comes from a study of T cells after yellow fever vaccination (dated 2019 in TCRdb). With regard to the full study: The SMART-Seq v4 Ultra Low Input RNA kit was used to prepare libraries from fractions with low cell numbers. Bulk PBMC replicates and cell subsets were isolated from blood drawn at multiple timepoints before and after both primary and secondary immunization. To follow T-cell clones before and after both primary and booster YFV17D yellow fever vaccination, bulk TCR alpha and beta repertoires underwent longitudinal sequencing. Two healthy male donors, one aged 18 to 30 and one aged 30 to 40 years, made up the cohort.

Overall results and qualifications from the work: Compared with the primary T-cell response, the secondary T-cell response was faster but weaker, reaching its peak on day 5 rather than on day 15. Because the study included only a couple of donors, the extent to which the findings can be generalized is limited. After the booster, most of the clones that had expanded following primary vaccination were detected again (around 95% of CD4 and around 88% of CD8), which suggests that memory was broadly maintained. A small share of clonotypes was detected in both CD4 and CD8 compartments, with the overlap likely arising from convergent recombination. FACS-sorted repertoires could contain abundant contaminating clonotypes from the bulk population, so computational filtering was required.

CDR1 MNHNS and CDR2 SASEGT were looked up in the germline V gene. The CDR3, cysteine through phenylalanine, is 14 amino acids long. Solely the CDR3 DNA is kept, with 42 bases framed from the first base. Germline trimming: 3 bases from V, 4 bases from J; junction bases outside gene matches: 3. The listed sequencing device is Illumina NovaSeq 6000. TCR cDNA was synthesized by 5'RACE template switching, which introduced a universal primer site and unique molecular identifiers. cDNA synthesis was primed from both the TCR alpha and TCR beta constant segments. Library amplification used two PCR steps, and the second PCR step added sample barcodes and sequencing adapters. Sequencing of libraries was performed on Illumina HiSeq 2500 (2x100 bp) or NovaSeq (2x150 bp). The authors processed their data as follows. MIGEC handled demultiplexing of reads and collapsing into UMI consensus sequences, while MiXCR performed V(D)J alignment. Vaccine-responding clonotypes were defined with edgeR using replicate PBMC samples, requiring FDR below 0.01 and a log2 fold change above 5 up to day 15. Each bulk clonotype received a CD4 or CD8 identity based on whether the sequenced CD4 or CD8 repertoire contained that clonotype at higher abundance. TCRdb trimmed public reads at Q25 via fastp, called clones via MiXCR and kept in-frame beta chains. Rows merge per CDR3 protein into single entries with the most common DNA and genes. The V and J calls, along with clone size, are taken from TCRdb and not from the paper's own processing. The sample table shows approximately 160,000 distinct CDR3 sequences, and around 9% are seen once. Roughly a third of the sample goes to the ten largest clones.

Sequencing used CD8+ T cells sorted from PBMCs, obtained 45 days after the yellow fever booster vaccination. This clonotype was obtained from a man younger than 30 who received the YFV17D yellow fever vaccine. The chain is assembled from TRBV6-1 and TRBJ1-2, with 9 junctional bases fitting TRBD1. The CDR3 sequence is CASSDTGGGYGYTF. The nucleotide sequence reads as follows: TGTGCCAGCAGTGATACAGGGGGCGGCTATGGCTACACCTTC.